The rows below give T cell receptor beta chains drawn from one sample of a study of blood T cell repertoires in COVID-19. Produced via immunoSEQ multiplex PCR; TCRdb's table is partial and in-frame only. The data hold hundreds of thousands of clones, with about nine tenths observed a single time. Sequencing used peripheral blood. These receptors were collected from a woman aged 25 to 45 with active or convalescent COVID-19. CDR3s include the opening cysteine and the closing phenylalanine or tryptophan. D genes are given only for firm matches. Clone size is stated in some rows and not others, as once, few, many or a class when expanded.

D	size	V	J	DNA	CDR3
NA	NA	TRBV12-2	TRBJ1-2	TGTGCAAGTCGCGGAGCCGTACAGGGTGGCGGCTACACCTTC	CASRGAVQGGGYTF
TRBD1	NA	TRBV6-5	TRBJ1-6	TGTGCCAGCATTATGGGACAGGTTTGGAATTCACCCCTCCACTTT	CASIMGQVWNSPLHF
TRBD2	NA	TRBV6-5	TRBJ2-7	TGTGCCAGCATCAGCGGGAGGGGTTACGAGCAGTACTTC	CASISGRGYEQYF
NA	NA	TRBV5-1	TRBJ1-1	TGCGCCAGCAGCTACGGGATTCTCAACACTGAAGCTTTCTTT	CASSYGILNTEAFF
NA	NA	TRBV6-5	TRBJ1-3	TGTGCCAGCAGTCGGGGGGATGGAAACACCATATATTTT	CASSRGDGNTIYF
TRBD1	NA	TRBV27	TRBJ1-4	TGTGCCAGCGGAACGGGACAGCTAGGTGAAAAACTGTTTTTT	CASGTGQLGEKLFF
NA	NA	TRBV11-2	TRBJ2-7	TGTGCCAGCAGCCCATACAGGGTTTCCTACGAGCAGTACTTC	CASSPYRVSYEQYF
TRBD1	few	TRBV19	TRBJ1-3	TGTGCCAGTAGTCCCTTATTTGGGACAGGAGCTGGAAACACCATATATTTT	CASSPLFGTGAGNTIYF
NA	NA	TRBV6-5	TRBJ1-5	TGTGCCAGCAGTTACTCGGAGTCTCAGCCCCAGCATTTT	CASSYSESQPQHF
TRBD1	NA	TRBV25-1	TRBJ2-2	TGTGCCAGCAAGACGGGACAGGGGGACACCGGGGAGCTGTTTTTT	CASKTGQGDTGELFF
NA	once	TRBV5-1	TRBJ2-2	TGCGCCAGCAGCTTGGATGGCGTACTACCGACCGGGGAGCTGTTTTTT	CASSLDGVLPTGELFF
TRBD1	NA	TRBV6-5	TRBJ1-5	TGTGCCAGCAGGACAGGGGACCAGCCCCAGCATTTT	CASRTGDQPQHF
NA	NA	TRBV5-1	TRBJ1-2	TGCGCCAGCAGCCTCCAGGGTGGGTTTGGCGGCTACACCTTC	CASSLQGGFGGYTF
TRBD1	NA	TRBV6-5	TRBJ1-1	TGTGCCAGCCCGGGGACAGTACTGAACACTGAAGCTTTCTTT	CASPGTVLNTEAFF
NA	few	TRBV2	TRBJ1-1	TGTGCCAGCACGGACAGCCTCATGAACACTGAAGCTTTCTTT	CASTDSLMNTEAFF
TRBD2	NA	TRBV27	TRBJ2-3	TGTGCCAGCAGCACGAGACTAGCGGGAGTAACAGATACGCAGTATTTT	CASSTRLAGVTDTQYF
NA	NA	TRBV3-1/TRBV3-2	TRBJ1-2	TGTGCCAGCAGCCATACGGCAGGGTTCATTGCGTACGGCTACACCTTC	CASSHTAGFIAYGYTF
NA	NA	TRBV2	TRBJ1-2	TGTGCCAGCAGTGAAGTGCAGGCAATGACCTTC	CASSEVQAMTF
TRBD1	few	TRBV19	TRBJ1-1	TGTGCCAGTAGTATAAATGTAGGACAGGCGAACACTGAAGCTTTCTTT	CASSINVGQANTEAFF
NA	NA	TRBV6-5	TRBJ1-1	TGTGCCAGCAGTTACTTAGAGAACACTGAAGCTTTCTTT	CASSYLENTEAFF
NA	NA	TRBV7-2	TRBJ2-1	TGTGCCAGCAGCTTAGAGGGCGGGCTGTACAATGAGCAGTTCTTC	CASSLEGGLYNEQFF
NA	NA	TRBV12-3/TRBV12-4	TRBJ1-2	TGTGCCAGCAGTTTAGGGGGCGGCTACACCTTC	CASSLGGGYTF
NA	few	TRBV21-1	TRBJ1-1	TGTGCCAGCAGCAAAGAGGTCAGGGTGGTAGTCGACGCTGAAGCTTTCTTT	CASSKEVRVVVDAEAFF
TRBD2	NA	TRBV29-1	TRBJ2-1	TGCAGCGTCCGGGACGGGGGGTACAATGAGCAGTTCTTC	CSVRDGGYNEQFF
NA	once	TRBV30	TRBJ2-3	TGTGCCTGGCGGGGATGGGGCACAGATACGCAGTATTTT	CAWRGWGTDTQYF
TRBD2	once	TRBV5-8	TRBJ2-7	TGTGCCAGCAGCTTGGATAGGCTAGCGGGTGAGCTCTCCTACGAGCAGTACTTC	CASSLDRLAGELSYEQYF
NA	NA	TRBV3-1/TRBV3-2	TRBJ2-7	TGTGCCAGCAGCAATGCCCAGGGGTACGAGCAGTACTTC	CASSNAQGYEQYF
TRBD1	NA	TRBV3-1/TRBV3-2	TRBJ1-5	TGTGCCAGCAGCCAAGGACAGGGTTTTCAGCCCCAGCATTTT	CASSQGQGFQPQHF
TRBD1	NA	TRBV30	TRBJ1-6	TGTGCCTGGAGTGCACAGGGACAGGGTTATTCACCCCTCCACTTT	CAWSAQGQGYSPLHF
NA	few	TRBV2	TRBJ1-1	TGTGCCAGCAGCGGGGGGCTGGACAGCTTGAACACTGAAGCTTTCTTT	CASSGGLDSLNTEAFF
NA	NA	TRBV9	TRBJ1-4	TGTGCCAGCAGCGTTGGACAGTTTAATGAAAAACTGTTTTTT	CASSVGQFNEKLFF
NA	NA	TRBV7-2	TRBJ1-1	TGTGCCAGCAGACCAGGGGTTTCCACTGAAGCTTTCTTT	CASRPGVSTEAFF
NA	NA	TRBV19	TRBJ2-2	TGTGCCAGTAGTATTGGGGAGGAAGCCGGGGAGCTGTTTTTT	CASSIGEEAGELFF
NA	NA	TRBV2	TRBJ2-7	TGTGCCAGCAGTGAAGCGATTAGTTCTTGGCAGTACTTC	CASSEAISSWQYF
NA	once	TRBV13	TRBJ2-3	TGTGCCAGCAGTCTAGGTGCGAAGACAGATACGCAGTATTTT	CASSLGAKTDTQYF
NA	NA	TRBV6-6	TRBJ2-7	TGTGCCAGCAGTCCAAATGCGTACGAGCAGTACTTC	CASSPNAYEQYF
TRBD2	NA	TRBV4-1	TRBJ2-1	TGCGCCAGCAGCCAAGTTGGCCTAGCGGGAGATGGCTCCTACAATGAGCAGTTCTTC	CASSQVGLAGDGSYNEQFF
NA	NA	TRBV6-5	TRBJ1-1	TGTGCCATCTCAAAGGGGCTCGGGGGTGTAGAAGCTTTCTTT	CAISKGLGGVEAFF
TRBD1	NA	TRBV28	TRBJ1-3	TGTGCCAGCAGTTTAACAGGGGGCGCTGGTGGAAACACCATATATTTT	CASSLTGGAGGNTIYF
TRBD1	NA	TRBV19	TRBJ2-5	TGTGCCAGTAGTGGCCCCGGGACAGGCAAAGAGACCCAGTACTTC	CASSGPGTGKETQYF